A selection of T cell receptor beta chains follows, all from one sample in a study of CD8+ T cells in alopecia areata. The assay was immunoSEQ multiplex PCR, and TCRdb's table has in-frame clones only and misses some. The sample consists of approximately 210,000 clones, roughly 40% of them appearing once. The sequencing here drew on CD4+ T cells sorted from blood, taken at roughly week 36, from a patient treated with tofacitinib. Every receptor here comes from a human donor with alopecia areata. The CDR3 runs from the conserved cysteine through the conserved F or W. Size values are once, few and many counts, or a class for expanded clones, and some rows have none.

>TRBJ2-5|few|TRBV30
CAWADDETQYF
>TRBJ2-5|.|TRBV20-1
CRAVGEETQYF
>TRBJ2-4|.|TRBV6-4
CASSLTRLAKNIQYF
>TRBJ1-3|.|TRBV9
CASSPQGQGGNTIYF
>TRBJ1-2|.|TRBV4-1
CASSQSGDGYTF
>TRBJ2-3|few|TRBV7-2
CASSLAGTSGSTDTQYF
>TRBJ1-1|.|TRBV30
CACHWGQGGREAFF
>TRBJ2-5|.|TRBV4-1
CASSQTGVWETQYF
>TRBJ2-1|.|TRBV6-5
CASSRTGFAGEQFF
>TRBJ2-3|.|TRBV4-2
CASSLRVGGSTDTQYF
>TRBJ1-1|.|TRBV25-1
CASRRVADTEAFF
>TRBJ1-2|.|TRBV7-9
CASSLVRAGEDGYTF
>TRBJ2-7|.|TRBV5-1
CASSLEGHLYF
>TRBJ2-7|few|TRBV7-9
CASSAGLAGGYEQYF
>TRBJ2-3|many|TRBV29-1
CSVYPLEGHTQYF
>TRBJ1-5|few|TRBV19
CASNDRWSQPQHF
>TRBJ2-2|few|TRBV7-3
CASSLIGDSGELFF
>TRBJ2-7|.|TRBV10-3
CAISGQGPAYEQYF
>TRBJ2-6|.|TRBV7-2
CASSLARVRTSGANVLTF
>TRBJ1-2|.|TRBV6-1
CASSESLANYGYTF
>TRBJ2-5|.|TRBV30
CAWSGTGETQYF
>TRBJ2-3|.|TRBV5-1
CASSLMAGDLDTQYF
>TRBJ1-1|.|TRBV15
CATGPWETEAFF
>TRBJ2-3|.|TRBV2
CANPSSSGPGADTQYF
>TRBJ2-7|.|TRBV29-1
CSVDGGSYEQYF
>TRBJ2-5|.|TRBV29-1
CSVEQKETQYF
>TRBJ2-1|.|TRBV2
CASRKTRGDYNEQFF
>TRBJ2-5|.|TRBV12-5
CASGRDSQETQYF
>TRBJ2-3|.|TRBV7-2
CASSLQGSGADTQYF
>TRBJ1-2|.|TRBV29-1
CSVENRDSLTQRYGYTF
>TRBJ2-1|.|TRBV29-1
CSVDHGISYNEQFF
>TRBJ2-1|.|TRBV29-1
CSVTRDLGPNNEQFF
>TRBJ2-1|few|TRBV7-7
CASSLSSGPYNEQFF
>TRBJ1-2|.|TRBV9
CASSVDSFYGYTF
>TRBJ2-2|.|TRBV30
CAWSKSRLALNTGELFF
>TRBJ2-7|.|TRBV7-6
CASSLDHGDYEQYF
>TRBJ2-3|.|TRBV7-9
CASSSLRGAEARSDTQYF
>TRBJ2-5|.|TRBV7-6
CASRPGQDVTQYF